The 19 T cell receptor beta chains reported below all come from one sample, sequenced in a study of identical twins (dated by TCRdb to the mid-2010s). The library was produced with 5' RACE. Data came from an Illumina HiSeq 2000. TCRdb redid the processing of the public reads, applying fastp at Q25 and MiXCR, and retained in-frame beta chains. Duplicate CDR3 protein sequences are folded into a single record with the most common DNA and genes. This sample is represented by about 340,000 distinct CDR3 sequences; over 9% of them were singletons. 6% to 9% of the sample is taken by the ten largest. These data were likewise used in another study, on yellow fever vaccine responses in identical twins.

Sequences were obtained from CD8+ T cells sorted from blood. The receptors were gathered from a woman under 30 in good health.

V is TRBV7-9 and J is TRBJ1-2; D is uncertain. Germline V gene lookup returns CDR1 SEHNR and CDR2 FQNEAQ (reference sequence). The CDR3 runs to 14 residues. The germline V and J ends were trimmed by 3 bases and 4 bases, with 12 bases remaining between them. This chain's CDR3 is CASSFPGDSYGYTF. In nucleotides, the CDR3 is TGTGCCAGCAGCTTCCCGGGAGACTCCTATGGCTACACCTTC.

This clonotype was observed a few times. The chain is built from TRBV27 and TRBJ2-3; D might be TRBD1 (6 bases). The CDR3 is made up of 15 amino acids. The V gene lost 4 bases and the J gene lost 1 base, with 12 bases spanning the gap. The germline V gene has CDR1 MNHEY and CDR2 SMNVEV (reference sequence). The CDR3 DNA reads TGTGCCAGCAGTTGTTACAGGGTGGGCACAGATACGCAGTATTTT. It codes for CASSCYRVGTDTQYF.

Here the CDR3 reads CASIYEGLETQYF. Written as DNA, the CDR3 is TGTGCCAGCATCTATGAGGGGTTAGAGACCCAGTACTTC. The chain links TRBV7-9 to TRBJ2-5; D tentatively reads TRBD1 or TRBD2 (5 bases each). Deletions cut 7 bases from V and 4 bases from J, with 13 bases between. The length of the CDR3 is 13 residues. The germline CDR1 and CDR2 sequences are SEHNR and FQNEAQ (reference sequence).

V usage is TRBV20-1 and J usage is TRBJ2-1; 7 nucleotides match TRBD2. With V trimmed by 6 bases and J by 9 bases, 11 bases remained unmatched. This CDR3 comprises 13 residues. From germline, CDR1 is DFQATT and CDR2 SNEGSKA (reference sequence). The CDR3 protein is CSAGWAGEVEQFF. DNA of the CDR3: TGCAGTGCCGGGTGGGCGGGAGAAGTTGAGCAGTTCTTC.

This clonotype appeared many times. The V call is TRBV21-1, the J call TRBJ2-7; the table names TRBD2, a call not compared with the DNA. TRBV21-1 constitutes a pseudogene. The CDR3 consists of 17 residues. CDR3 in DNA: TGTGCCAGCAGCACTCCTGGACTAGCGGGAGACTCCTACGAGCAGTACTTC. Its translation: CASSTPGLAGDSYEQYF.

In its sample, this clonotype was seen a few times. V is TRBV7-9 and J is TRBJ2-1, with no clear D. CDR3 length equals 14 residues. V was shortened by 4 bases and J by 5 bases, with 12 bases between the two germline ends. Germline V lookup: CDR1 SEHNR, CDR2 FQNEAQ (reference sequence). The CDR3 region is CASSSPYSDNEQFF. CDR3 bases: TGTGCCAGCAGCTCACCGTACAGCGACAATGAGCAGTTCTTC. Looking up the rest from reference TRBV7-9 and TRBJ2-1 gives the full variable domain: DTGVSQNPRHKITKRGQNVTFRCDPISEHNRLYWYRQTLGQGPEFLTYFQNEAQLEKSRLLSDRFSAERPKGSFSTLEIQRTEQGDSAMYLCASSSPYSDNEQFFGPGTRLTVL.

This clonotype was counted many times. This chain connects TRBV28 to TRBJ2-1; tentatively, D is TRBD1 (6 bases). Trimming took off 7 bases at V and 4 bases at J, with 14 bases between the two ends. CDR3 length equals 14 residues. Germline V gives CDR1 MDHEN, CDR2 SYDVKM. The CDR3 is CASTLRTDYNEQFF. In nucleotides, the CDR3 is TGTGCCAGCACCCTAAGGACAGATTACAATGAGCAGTTCTTC.

Here the CDR3 DNA reads TGTGCCAGCAGCGAGGGACAGGGGTTTACTAATGAAAAACTGTTTTTT. This sequence encodes CASSEGQGFTNEKLFF. The genes are TRBV9 and TRBJ1-4; 10 nucleotides match TRBD1. Germline assignment: CDR1 SGDLS and CDR2 YYNGEE. The J segment lost 2 bases and the V segment lost 3 bases, leaving 4 bases of the junction unmatched. This CDR3 is built from 16 residues.

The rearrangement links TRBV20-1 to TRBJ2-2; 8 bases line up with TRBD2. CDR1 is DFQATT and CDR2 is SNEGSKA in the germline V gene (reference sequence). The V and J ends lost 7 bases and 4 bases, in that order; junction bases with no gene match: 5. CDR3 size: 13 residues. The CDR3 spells CSVTGGPTGELFF. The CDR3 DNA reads TGCAGTGTTACGGGGGGGCCCACCGGGGAGCTGTTTTTT.

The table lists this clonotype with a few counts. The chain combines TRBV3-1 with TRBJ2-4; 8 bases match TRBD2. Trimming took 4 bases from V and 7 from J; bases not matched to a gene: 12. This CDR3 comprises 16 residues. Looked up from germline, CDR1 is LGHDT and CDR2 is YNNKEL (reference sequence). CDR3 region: CASSLRTSLGGNIQYF. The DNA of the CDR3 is TGTGCCAGCAGCCTACGGACTAGCCTGGGGGGGAACATTCAGTACTTC.

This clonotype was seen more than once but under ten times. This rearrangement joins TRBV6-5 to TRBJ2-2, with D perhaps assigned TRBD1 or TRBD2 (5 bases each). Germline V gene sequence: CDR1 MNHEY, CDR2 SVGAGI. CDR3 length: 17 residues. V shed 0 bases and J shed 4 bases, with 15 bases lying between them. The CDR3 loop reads CASSYSLRDRGTGELFF. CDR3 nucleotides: TGTGCCAGCAGTTACTCGCTACGGGACCGCGGCACCGGGGAGCTGTTTTTT.

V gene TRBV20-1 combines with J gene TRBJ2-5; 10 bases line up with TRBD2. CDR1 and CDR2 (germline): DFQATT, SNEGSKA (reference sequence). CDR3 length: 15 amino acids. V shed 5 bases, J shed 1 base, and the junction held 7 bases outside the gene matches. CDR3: CSAGLGTSVQETQYF. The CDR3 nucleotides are TGCAGTGCTGGACTTGGGACTAGCGTCCAAGAGACCCAGTACTTC.

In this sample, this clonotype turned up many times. CDR3 in amino acids: CATGGGGAGEKNEQFF. DNA of the CDR3: TGTGCCACCGGCGGCGGGGGAGCGGGAGAGAAGAATGAGCAGTTCTTC. The rearrangement links TRBV10-3 to TRBJ2-1, with 8 bases identical to TRBD2. The CDR3 is made up of 16 amino acids. The V segment lost 10 bases and the J segment 7 bases; nucleotides outside the gene matches: 18. CDR1 ENHRY and CDR2 SYGVKD come from the germline V gene.

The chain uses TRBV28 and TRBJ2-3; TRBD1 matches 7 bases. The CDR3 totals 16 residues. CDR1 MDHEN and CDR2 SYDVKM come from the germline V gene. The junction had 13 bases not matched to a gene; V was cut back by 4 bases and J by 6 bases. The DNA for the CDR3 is TGTGCCAGCAGTTCGTTACACGGGACAGCAAGTGATACGCAGTATTTT. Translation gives CASSSLHGTASDTQYF.

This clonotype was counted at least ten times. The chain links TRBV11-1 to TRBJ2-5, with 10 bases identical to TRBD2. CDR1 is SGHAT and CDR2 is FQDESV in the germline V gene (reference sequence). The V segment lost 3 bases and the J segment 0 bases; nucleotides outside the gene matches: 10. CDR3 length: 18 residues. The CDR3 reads CASSLGTGTSANQETQYF. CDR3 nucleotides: TGTGCCAGCAGCTTGGGCACCGGGACTAGCGCGAACCAAGAGACCCAGTACTTC.

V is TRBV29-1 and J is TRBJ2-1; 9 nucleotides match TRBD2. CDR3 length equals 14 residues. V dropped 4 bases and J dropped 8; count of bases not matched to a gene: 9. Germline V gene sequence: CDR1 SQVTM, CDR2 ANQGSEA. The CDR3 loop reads CSVGAAGGVDEQFF. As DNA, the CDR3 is TGCAGCGTTGGAGCAGCGGGGGGAGTCGATGAGCAGTTCTTC.

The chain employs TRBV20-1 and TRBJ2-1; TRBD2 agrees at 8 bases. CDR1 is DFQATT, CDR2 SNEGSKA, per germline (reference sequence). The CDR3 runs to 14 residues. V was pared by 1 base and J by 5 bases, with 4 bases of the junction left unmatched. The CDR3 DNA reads TGCAGTGCTAGAGGCGGGAGGTTCGACAATGAGCAGTTCTTC. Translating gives CSARGGRFDNEQFF.

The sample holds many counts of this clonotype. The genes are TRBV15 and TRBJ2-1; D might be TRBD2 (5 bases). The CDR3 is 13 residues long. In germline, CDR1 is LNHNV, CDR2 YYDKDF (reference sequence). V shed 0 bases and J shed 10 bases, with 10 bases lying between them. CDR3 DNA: TGTGCCACCAGCAGAGATCTGGCGGGCGAGCAGTTCTTC. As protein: CATSRDLAGEQFF.

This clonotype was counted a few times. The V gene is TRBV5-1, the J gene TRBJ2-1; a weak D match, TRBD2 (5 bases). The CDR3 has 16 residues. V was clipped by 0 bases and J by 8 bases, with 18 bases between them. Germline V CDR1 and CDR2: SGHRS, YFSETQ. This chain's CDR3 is CASSLAAGISPHEQFF. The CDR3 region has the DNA TGCGCCAGCAGCTTGGCGGCCGGGATCTCCCCGCATGAGCAGTTCTTC.